This T cell receptor beta chain came from a study of blood T cell repertoires in COVID-19. Here immunoSEQ multiplex PCR was the method, and the copy in TCRdb shows in-frame clones only, minus some. The repertoire includes 150,000 to 200,000 clones, over 75% of them detected once, and 6.5% to 8.5% sits in the top ten. Only one count was recorded for this clone. Two negative PCRs, clearance, or symptom resolution had been documented for recovered Cohort 3 donors. The CDR3 spans 13 residues. CDR1 is SGHNT, CDR2 YENEEA, per germline. Trimming removed 4 bases from V and 4 bases from J; junction bases left unmatched: 1.

The clonotype originates from a woman in her fifties or sixties who had recovered from COVID-19. The chain employs TRBV11-3 and TRBJ2-3; 8 nucleotides match TRBD1. The sequenced sample was PBMCs or T cells enriched from blood (not recorded which). The CDR3 protein is CASSYRGADTQYF. As DNA, the CDR3 is TGTGCCAGCAGCTACAGGGGGGCAGATACGCAGTATTTT.